This entry concerns a single T cell receptor beta chain. This sample is drawn from a study of T cell responses to AZD1222 COVID-19 vaccine. The data were produced by immunoSEQ multiplex PCR, yet TCRdb's version contains in-frame clones alone and is incomplete. The sample carries 33,000 or so clones, approximately 87% recorded once. The CDR3 runs to 14 residues. Trimming cost V 3 bases and J 4 bases, with 12 bases left between them. Germline assignment: CDR1 KGHSH and CDR2 LQKENI. The V and J genes are TRBV18 and TRBJ1-1; no clear D. This TCR was recovered from an adult who received the AZD1222 COVID-19 vaccine. The material sequenced was peripheral blood, taken 28 days after the second AZD1222 dose. CDR3 nucleotide sequence: TGTGCCAGCTCACCTTCGTCGGAGGGCACTGAAGCTTTCTTT. Amino acids: CASSPSSEGTEAFF.